This entry lists 16 T cell receptor beta chains sequenced from one sample in a study of T cell responses to AZD1222 COVID-19 vaccine. TCRdb keeps only in-frame clones here, not all; method: immunoSEQ multiplex PCR. The sample has fewer than 100,000 clones; roughly 88% are singletons. The starting material was peripheral blood, obtained on day 0 of AZD1222 vaccination. These receptors were obtained from an adult in good health.

The chain has TRBV7-9 and TRBJ2-7; D not certain. Trimming took 1 base from V and 4 from J, leaving 14 bases between them. This CDR3 contains 15 residues. CDR1 SEHNR and CDR2 FQNEAQ come from the germline V gene (reference sequence). CDR3 sequence (DNA): TGTGCCAGCAGCTTAGGTCAACACAACCCTTACGAGCAGTACTTC. Translating gives CASSLGQHNPYEQYF.

This chain connects TRBV25-1 to TRBJ1-2; 8 positions match TRBD1. This CDR3 is built from 16 residues. V lost 3 bases and J lost 4; bases outside the gene matches: 10. The germline V gene has CDR1 MGHDK and CDR2 SYGVNS. CDR3 DNA: TGTGCCAGCAGTGATCCAAGTACAGGGGGAGTCTATGGCTACACCTTC. Residues: CASSDPSTGGVYGYTF.

This clone came up a few times. The chain links TRBV4-3 to TRBJ2-5; no firm D call. The CDR3 runs 13 residues. The V end was cut by 2 bases, the J end by 4 bases, with 8 bases between. Germline V gene sequence: CDR1 LGHNA, CDR2 YSLEER. For the CDR3, the DNA is TGCGCCAGCAGCCAAACCACCAGAGAGACCCAGTACTTC. Translating it yields CASSQTTRETQYF.

The chain has TRBV10-3 and TRBJ2-3; TRBD2 agrees at 10 bases. Germline V gives CDR1 ENHRY, CDR2 SYGVKD. This CDR3 has 15 residues. J lost 5 bases, V lost 3 bases, and 5 bases had no gene match. The CDR3 bases are TGTGCCATCAGTGAATTAGCGGGAGGATTAGATACGCAGTATTTT. It codes for CAISELAGGLDTQYF.

V gene TRBV5-8 combines with J gene TRBJ2-2; 13 bases agree with TRBD2. The CDR3 has 17 amino acids. Germline V gives CDR1 SGHTS, CDR2 YDEGEE. After removal of 1 base from V and 4 bases from J, the junction contained 4 bases not matched to a gene. CDR3 sequence reads: CASSLSRTSGSTGELFF. The CDR3 DNA sequence: TGTGCCAGCAGCTTGTCCCGGACTAGCGGGAGCACCGGGGAGCTGTTTTTT.

The chain carries TRBV4-3 and TRBJ1-1; no clear D gene. Trimming took off 0 bases at V and 1 base at J, with 9 bases between the two ends. CDR3 length: 15 residues. Germline CDR1 and CDR2: LGHNA and YSLEER. The DNA of the CDR3 is TGCGCCAGCAGCCAAGAATGGTACCCGAACACTGAAGCTTTCTTT. Translating it yields CASSQEWYPNTEAFF.

CDR3 nucleotides: TGTGCCAGCAGCCAGCTAGCGGGTCGCACAGATACGCAGTATTTT. This translates into CASSQLAGRTDTQYF. This chain connects TRBV7-2 to TRBJ2-3; 8 bases are a match to TRBD2. Germline V gene lookup returns CDR1 SGHTA and CDR2 FQGNSA. After removal of 5 bases from V and 1 base from J, the junction contained 5 bases not matched to a gene. The CDR3 length is 15 residues.

The chain employs TRBV28 and TRBJ1-1; perhaps TRBD1 as D (5 bases). This CDR3 spans 16 amino acids. Germline lookup yields CDR1 MDHEN and CDR2 SYDVKM. Trimming left V 8 bases short and J 2 bases short, with 21 bases between. CDR3 residues: CASPPGGAGLNTEAFF. CDR3 DNA sequence: TGTGCCAGCCCTCCTGGAGGGGCTGGGTTAAACACTGAAGCTTTCTTT.

The V gene is TRBV11-2, the J gene TRBJ1-4; a possible D gene is TRBD1 (5 bases). This CDR3 spans 12 amino acids. Trimming stripped 9 bases from V and 7 bases from J, with 12 bases between. Germline loops: CDR1 SGHAT, CDR2 FQNNGV. The CDR3 reads CASRGIGEKLFF. Written as DNA, the CDR3 is TGTGCCAGTCGGGGGATTGGTGAAAAACTGTTTTTT.

This sequence joins TRBV7-2 and TRBJ1-3, with a weak D call TRBD1 (5 bases). The CDR3 length is 16 residues. V was clipped by 1 base and J by 0 bases, with 10 bases between them. Germline V gene data show CDR1 as SGHTA and CDR2 as FQGNSA. This CDR3 reads CASSLVGTNSGNTIYF. The CDR3 nucleotides are TGTGCCAGCAGCTTAGTTGGGACCAACTCTGGAAACACCATATATTTT.

The chain carries TRBV28 and TRBJ1-3, with D possibly TRBD1 on 5 matching bases. The V end lost 2 bases, the J end lost 0 bases, and 11 bases lay between the germline ends. The germline V gene has CDR1 MDHEN and CDR2 SYDVKM. The CDR3 covers 16 residues. The CDR3 DNA is TGTGCCAGCAGTTTAGGGGGTTACTTCTCTGGAAACACCATATATTTT. Protein sequence: CASSLGGYFSGNTIYF.

This clone was seen a single time. This rearrangement joins TRBV7-2 to TRBJ2-1; 10 bases are a match to TRBD2. Germline-derived CDR1 and CDR2 are SGHTA and FQGNSA. Unmatched junction bases numbered 4, after V lost 4 bases and J lost 4 bases. This CDR3 contains 15 residues. CDR3 in DNA: TGTGCCAGCAGCTCAACTAGCGGGAATTACAATGAGCAGTTCTTC. As protein: CASSSTSGNYNEQFF.

This clone was counted only a few times. The genes are TRBV19 and TRBJ2-1; 11 nucleotides agree with TRBD1. Germline assignment: CDR1 LNHDA and CDR2 SQIVND (reference sequence). Germline trimming cut 5 bases from V and 7 bases from J; bases unmatched to any gene: 7. The CDR3 consists of 15 residues. The CDR3 DNA sequence: TGTGCCAGTAGTTGGTCCGGGACAGGGGGGAATGAGCAGTTCTTC. This codes for CASSWSGTGGNEQFF.

The chain has TRBV19 and TRBJ1-4; weak D call: TRBD1 (5 bases). The V end was cut by 5 bases, the J end by 6 bases, with 10 bases between. CDR3 length: 13 amino acids. CDR1 LNHDA and CDR2 SQIVND come from the germline V gene (reference sequence). The CDR3 reads CASSQSRDEKLFF. The CDR3 DNA follows: TGTGCCAGTAGTCAAAGCAGGGATGAAAAACTGTTTTTT.

This chain joins TRBV14 and TRBJ2-2; D perhaps matches TRBD2 (6 bases). The CDR3 covers 15 residues. CDR1 SGHDN and CDR2 FVKESK come from the germline V gene. Trimming removed 2 bases from V and 4 bases from J, with 11 bases in between. The CDR3 protein is CASSQMGGITGELFF. The CDR3 region has the DNA TGTGCCAGCAGCCAAATGGGCGGGATCACCGGGGAGCTGTTTTTT.

The V and J genes are TRBV7-3 and TRBJ2-3, with 7 bases lining up with TRBD2. J lost 7 bases, V lost 3 bases, and 4 bases had no gene match. This CDR3 region has 13 residues. The V gene's germline CDR1 is SGHTA and CDR2 FQGTGA. This CDR3 is CASSFGTTYTQYF. CDR3 bases: TGTGCCAGCAGCTTCGGGACTACTTATACGCAGTATTTT.